Given below is one T cell receptor beta chain in context. The antigen it binds to is not known. No per-base quality is available; no much larger clone lies one base away. This entry belongs to a study of PD-L1 blockade in urothelial cancer (dated 2017 in TCRdb). In the study overall: Every patient began therapy in about 2014 and was given atezolizumab 1,200 mg intravenously every 3 weeks. About 90% of the roughly 29 patients were identified as males with urothelial cancer of bladder origin, and a prior smoking history was reported by 18 of 29 patients. Patients had an ECOG performance status of 0 or 1 and had received between 0 and 3 prior chemotherapy regimens. Blood samples were analyzed at two time points: 3 weeks after treatment start (second dose) and 6 weeks after treatment start. Blood samples yielded a median of around 130,000 T cells and more than 80,000 unique TCRs, with median clonality approximately 0.08. An exploratory multi-omic analysis was conducted of the somatic, immune and clinical correlates of response to PD-L1 blockade with atezolizumab in urothelial cancer. Pretreatment tumor samples, along with matched peripheral blood serially collected before and after atezolizumab treatment, were subjected to TCR sequencing. Durable clinical benefit was defined as progression-free survival longer than 6 months, and TCR features were also tested against progression-free and overall survival. Whole exome sequencing and RNA sequencing of pretreatment tumors were performed alongside TCR sequencing in the same patients. Durable clinical benefit was achieved by nine patients and was not achieved by 20 patients. Twenty-nine patients had pretreatment blood TCR-seq, about 25 had at least one posttreatment blood collection, and about 25 had tumor TCR-seq. Beyond this particular receptor, the publication reports: Because the sample size was small (n of about 30) and many of the analyses were exploratory, the results are meant to be hypothesis-generating. Improved progression-free and overall survival was associated with having pretreatment peripheral blood TCR clonality below the median. Patients with durable benefit showed greater expansion of tumor-associated TCR clones in peripheral blood 3 weeks after starting treatment (n ≈ 20, p = 0.022).

A cohort of around 28 patients with locally advanced or metastatic urothelial carcinoma, treated at Memorial Sloan Kettering on a trial protocol, was included. Peripheral blood mononuclear cells were collected pretreatment and during treatment, with between 1 and 8 total time points per patient. The Qiagen DNeasy Blood extraction kit was used to purify genomic DNA from total PBMCs and tumor samples. PBMCs were collected pretreatment and during treatment, and were isolated and stored as previously described. To estimate absolute template abundance from read counts, synthetic TCR analog templates were spiked into each PCR. The immunoSEQ assay was used to amplify TCRbeta CDR3 regions from genomic DNA with bias-controlled V and J gene primers. Rearranged TCRbeta segments were sequenced at approximately 20X coverage. Under the source paper's analysis protocol: Sequencing errors were corrected by clustering and CDR3s were annotated against IMGT to assign V, D and J genes. Downstream analyses used only productive TCRbeta rearrangements, leaving out any out-of-frame or stop-codon sequences. To compute clonality, Shannon entropy was normalized by the log of the number of unique productive sequences and then subtracted from one. Fisher's exact test with Benjamini-Hochberg correction, using a cutoff of adjusted p below 0.01, was how clones that differed between time points or between blood and tumor were identified. Entries here come from immuneACCESS through TCRdb and include only in-frame sequences with V and J called. Some clones fail to appear in such tables; in the studies checked, an unresolved V gene covers under half of the shortfall, and the cause of the remainder is unknown. D and trimming were read from the DNA, whereas the V and J calls and clone size are those reported in that table. This sample comprises some 67,000 clones, roughly nine tenths of them detected only once. Of the sample, approximately 3.2% falls within the top ten clones.

Germline trimming: 0 bases from V, 6 bases from J; junction bases outside gene matches: 4. From cysteine to phenylalanine, the CDR3 is 14 amino acids long. The only DNA kept is the CDR3, 42 bases in frame from the first base. The germline V gene yields SGDLS for CDR1 and YYNGEE for CDR2. The sequencing used PBMCs, collected around atezolizumab (anti-PD-L1) treatment. The chain uses TRBV9 and TRBJ2-7, with 9 junctional bases fitting TRBD1. This sequence was found in a man aged 55 to 70 with urothelial cancer. The sequenced DNA: TGTGCCAGCAGCGTAGCGGTGGGACAGGGCGAGCAGTACTTC. Translated, it reads CASSVAVGQGEQYF.